This T cell receptor (beta chain) stems from a study of blood T cell repertoires in COVID-19. Study at large: Samples of COVID-19 (acute and convalescent) were obtained from the United States, Italy and Spain. In each case, the material was cDNA or gDNA derived from T cells, B-cell-depleted T cells, or PBMCs.

Study processing details: Amplification from reference gene primers served as the basis for estimated nucleated cell counts. Some clones are missing from TCRdb's copy, which holds only in-frame ones; the method was immunoSEQ multiplex PCR. Clone size and the V and J calls come from that table; the DNA yielded D and trimming. Here the sample spans 150,000 to 200,000 clones, 74% being singletons. In its sample, this clone was seen once. The origin of this receptor is a woman of 80 years or more with acute or convalescent COVID-19. The sample was peripheral blood.

CDR3 loop: CASSSSGGYQETQYF. CDR3 sequence (DNA): TGTGCCAGCAGCTCCAGTGGGGGGTACCAAGAGACCCAGTACTTC. This rearrangement joins TRBV7-6 to TRBJ2-5; D is perhaps TRBD2 (6 bases). The CDR3 has 15 residues. CDR1 SGHVS and CDR2 FNYEAQ come from the germline V gene. V lost 4 bases and J lost 0, with 12 bases in between.